The 19 T cell receptor beta chains presented below share a single source sample, sequenced in a study of radiation and T cells in renal cell carcinoma. Sequenced by immunoSEQ multiplex PCR; TCRdb stores in-frame clones only, minus some. The sample yields approximately 150,000 clones, 88% seen once. Time point specified: baseline pretreatment blood. As for treatment: 15 Gy SBRT to primary tumor, nephrectomy 4 weeks later. Sequenced here: blood, sampled from a patient whose treatment included radiotherapy and nephrectomy. These receptors were collected from a woman between 65 and 79 years old with renal cell carcinoma.

The chain recombines TRBV5-1 with TRBJ1-1; D is uncertain. Germline CDR1 reads SGHRS; CDR2 reads YFSETQ. Deletions cut 1 base from V and 1 base from J, with 8 bases between. This CDR3 contains 14 residues. The CDR3: CASSLRQKNTEAFF. The CDR3 nucleotides are TGCGCCAGCAGCTTGAGGCAGAAGAACACTGAAGCTTTCTTT.

The rearrangement uses TRBV15 and TRBJ2-1, with TRBD2 identical over 7 bases. Germline CDR1 and CDR2: LNHNV and YYDKDF (reference sequence). This CDR3 is 14 amino acids long. V dropped 1 base and J dropped 4; count of bases not matched to a gene: 1. CDR3: CATSRGGGYNEQFF. The CDR3 DNA follows: TGTGCCACCAGCAGAGGGGGGGGGTACAATGAGCAGTTCTTC.

This clone was detected once. The chain links TRBV5-8 to TRBJ1-1; D is undetermined. In germline, CDR1 is SGHTS, CDR2 YDEGEE. The CDR3 totals 13 residues. Trimming removed 4 bases at V and 1 base at J, with 8 bases between. CDR3 coding DNA: TGTGCCAGCAGCGTAGGCCGGAACACTGAAGCTTTCTTT. Translated: CASSVGRNTEAFF.

This clone was recorded once. The chain links TRBV2 to TRBJ2-7; no clear D gene. Trimming shortened V by 5 bases and J by 0 bases, and 5 bases separated the two germline ends. Germline CDR1 SNHLY, CDR2 FYNNEI. The CDR3 is made up of 12 amino acids. The CDR3 DNA is TGTGCCAGCAGTTCCGACTCCTACGAGCAGTACTTC. This gives the protein CASSSDSYEQYF.

V is TRBV6-5 and J is TRBJ2-1; no definite D call. Deletions cut 8 bases from V and 0 bases from J, with 8 bases between. The CDR3 length is 13 residues. Germline V gene data show CDR1 as MNHEY and CDR2 as SVGAGI. CDR3 sequence (DNA): TGTGCCAGCCGTAGCAGCTCCTACAATGAGCAGTTCTTC. Amino acid sequence: CASRSSSYNEQFF.

The chain recombines TRBV2 with TRBJ2-4; D gene unclear. V lost 2 bases and J lost 4, with 6 bases in between. The CDR3 has 13 residues. Germline CDR1 and CDR2: SNHLY and FYNNEI. The CDR3 loop is CASSERVKNIQYF. The CDR3 DNA follows: TGTGCCAGCAGTGAAAGGGTGAAAAACATTCAGTACTTC.

This chain links TRBV30 with TRBJ1-5; 9 nucleotides line up with TRBD1. With 1 base clipped from V and 1 base from J, the junction kept 11 bases outside the gene matches. Germline V gives CDR1 GTSNPN, CDR2 SVGIG (reference sequence). The CDR3 has 18 amino acids. The CDR3 region has the DNA TGTGCCTGGAGTGGTGGACAGGGGAAAATTTGGAGCAATCAGCCCCAGCATTTT. Its translation is CAWSGGQGKIWSNQPQHF.

The rearrangement links TRBV28 to TRBJ1-4; no reliable D call. Per germline, CDR1 MDHEN and CDR2 SYDVKM. This CDR3 has 14 residues. The germline V and J ends were trimmed by 3 bases and 6 bases, with 11 bases remaining between them. The CDR3 DNA reads TGTGCCAGCAGTTTCAGCTGGACGGATGAAAAACTGTTTTTT. It translates to CASSFSWTDEKLFF.

This chain links TRBV2 with TRBJ2-3, with 8 bases matching TRBD2. Germline trimming cut 6 bases from V and 2 bases from J; bases unmatched to any gene: 7. Germline CDR1 is SNHLY and CDR2 is FYNNEI. This CDR3 has 15 residues. In DNA form, the CDR3 reads TGTGCCAGCAGGGGACTAGTTGCCGACACAGATACGCAGTATTTT. Translation: CASRGLVADTDTQYF.

This rearrangement joins TRBV15 to TRBJ2-5; 10 bases fit TRBD2. V lost 3 bases and J lost 1; bases outside the gene matches: 8. There are 17 residues in the CDR3. Germline assignment: CDR1 LNHNV and CDR2 YYDKDF (reference sequence). DNA for the CDR3: TGTGCCACCAGCAGGGTTCCGGGACTAGCGCCCCAAGAGACCCAGTACTTC. This gives the protein CATSRVPGLAPQETQYF.

The gene calls are TRBV27 and TRBJ1-5, with 11 positions matching TRBD1. CDR1 MNHEY and CDR2 SMNVEV come from the germline V gene (reference sequence). V lost 4 bases, J lost 4 bases, and 9 bases stayed unmatched. The CDR3 spans 17 residues. CDR3: CASSYRGTGGGNQPQHF. In DNA form, the CDR3 reads TGTGCCAGCAGTTACCGAGGGACAGGGGGGGGTAATCAGCCCCAGCATTTT.

V is TRBV15 and J is TRBJ2-1; 8 bases match TRBD2. The CDR3 contains 18 residues. Germline CDR1 is LNHNV and CDR2 is YYDKDF (reference sequence). Trimming cost V 3 bases and J 3 bases; bases outside gene matches: 13. The CDR3 bases are TGTGCCACCAGCAGGGGCGGGGGGAGATCTACCAACTACAATGAGCAGTTCTTC. Protein sequence: CATSRGGGRSTNYNEQFF.

The CDR3 region is CASSSSLTGQETQYF. The CDR3 DNA reads TGTGCCAGCAGCTCATCATTGACAGGGCAAGAGACCCAGTACTTC. This chain links TRBV7-2 with TRBJ2-5, with 7 bases matching TRBD1. Germline V lookup: CDR1 SGHTA, CDR2 FQGNSA. This CDR3 has 15 residues. V dropped 4 bases and J dropped 2; count of bases not matched to a gene: 7.

The chain couples TRBV19 to TRBJ2-2; a possible D gene is TRBD2 (5 bases). Trimming stripped 9 bases from V and 5 bases from J, with 22 bases between. From germline, CDR1 is LNHDA and CDR2 SQIVND (reference sequence). The CDR3 totals 16 residues. The CDR3 sequence: CASLHPKSGETGELFF. CDR3 sequence (DNA): TGTGCCAGCCTTCATCCAAAGAGCGGAGAGACCGGGGAGCTGTTTTTT.

This clone was detected once. This chain joins TRBV2 and TRBJ2-1; 16 bases are a match to TRBD2. The CDR3 has 17 amino acids. The junction had 6 bases not matched to a gene; V was cut back by 8 bases and J by 2 bases. The germline V gene has CDR1 SNHLY and CDR2 FYNNEI. CDR3 sequence: CASPTGTSGGAYNEQFF. CDR3 DNA: TGTGCCAGCCCTACCGGGACTAGCGGGGGGGCCTACAATGAGCAGTTCTTC. Combining the CDR3 with reference TRBV2 and TRBJ2-1 gives the whole variable domain EPEVTQTPSHQVTQMGQEVILRCVPISNHLYFYWYRQILGQKVEFLVSFYNNEISEKSEIFDDQFSVERPDGSNFTLKIRSTKLEDSAMYFCASPTGTSGGAYNEQFFGPGTRLTVL.

This chain joins TRBV7-2 and TRBJ2-7; 8 nucleotides line up with TRBD1. Germline lookup yields CDR1 SGHTA and CDR2 FQGNSA. The CDR3 has 14 amino acids. The J segment lost 2 bases and the V segment lost 5 bases, leaving 5 bases of the junction unmatched. This CDR3 reads CASSRDRTAYEQYF. CDR3 in DNA: TGTGCCAGCAGCCGGGACAGGACCGCCTACGAGCAGTACTTC.

This chain connects TRBV18 to TRBJ2-3, with a weak D call TRBD1 (5 bases). V lost 3 bases, J lost 1 base, and 11 bases lay in between. Germline values: CDR1 KGHSH, CDR2 LQKENI. The CDR3 runs to 15 residues. The CDR3 region has the DNA TGTGCCAGCTCACCGTTAGGGGCCGGCACAGATACGCAGTATTTT. Protein: CASSPLGAGTDTQYF. Using reference TRBV18 and TRBJ2-3 for the parts outside the CDR3, the full variable domain is NAGVMQNPRHLVRRRGQEARLRCSPMKGHSHVYWYRQLPEEGLKFMVYLQKENIIDESGMPKERFSAEFPKEGPSILRIQQVVRGDSAAYFCASSPLGAGTDTQYFGPGTRLTVL.

This clone appeared once. This chain joins TRBV7-2 and TRBJ2-2; D is ambiguous. The CDR3 has 13 residues. The V end lost 2 bases, the J end lost 5 bases, and 6 bases lay between the germline ends. Per the germline V gene, CDR1 is SGHTA and CDR2 is FQGNSA. In nucleotides, the CDR3 is TGTGCCAGCAGCTTAAAATGGACCGGGGAGCTGTTTTTT. Amino acids: CASSLKWTGELFF. The full variable domain, in which reference TRBV7-2 and TRBJ2-2 provide the parts outside the CDR3, is GAGVSQSPSNKVTEKGKDVELRCDPISGHTALYWYRQSLGQGLEFLIYFQGNSAPDKSGLPSDRFSAERTGGSVSTLTIQRTQQEDSAVYLCASSLKWTGELFFGEGSRLTVL.

This sequence joins TRBV11-1 and TRBJ2-7; 8 bases fit TRBD2. The CDR3 spans 14 residues. Germline V gene lookup returns CDR1 SGHAT and CDR2 FQDESV (reference sequence). V dropped 3 bases and J dropped 2; count of bases not matched to a gene: 3. The CDR3 sequence is CASSFAGGPYEQYF. CDR3 in DNA: TGTGCCAGCAGCTTCGCGGGGGGACCCTACGAGCAGTACTTC.